This T cell receptor (beta chain) was recorded in a study of shared clonotypes between healthy human individuals. General study results and limits: How much donors shared clonotypes was expected to be affected by sequencing depth.

In the case of this clone: Its antigen is undetermined.

All the donors were Caucasian adults who lived in Nashville, Tennessee. Genomic DNA (from each subset) was split evenly across several immunoSEQ plates. Per the original methods: Filtering was not the same, since immunoSEQ gave junction-only sequences without quality scores. Data came from immunoSEQ multiplex PCR; TCRdb stores just in-frame clones and leaves some out. The DNA gave D and trimming, while V, J and clone size come from that table. The table includes about 510,000 clones, nearly 80% detected once. The material sequenced was PBMCs. The TCR originated in a woman in her thirties or forties in good health. Some clones in this sample may be carry-over from other donors' samples.

The CDR3: CASSSTSASYEQYF. In DNA form, the CDR3 reads TGTGCCAGCAGCTCGACTAGCGCCTCCTACGAGCAGTACTTC. The chain is built from TRBV11-2 and TRBJ2-5, with 8 bases that match TRBD2. The end of the DNA is better explained by TRBJ2-7, so the J call may be wrong. The CDR3 has 14 amino acids. Germline lookup yields CDR1 SGHAT and CDR2 FQNNGV.